A single TCR beta chain is shown here with its context. The germline V gene has CDR1 SGHTA and CDR2 FQGNSA. V gave up 0 bases and J gave up 1 base, with 15 bases separating them. CDR3 length equals 17 residues. Assay used: immunoSEQ multiplex PCR; TCRdb lists only in-frame clones, some missing. There are some 700,000 clones in the sample; 70% to 90% occur only once, and roughly 0.01% lies in the top ten. This record comes from a study of shared T cell receptors in the human thymus. These records were also assigned to another study, of human thymus T cells. That investigation notes: From resections taken during corrective heart surgery, the thymus tissue was obtained. Overlap was high between thymic repertoires from unrelated individuals, as reported in related research.

This sequence was found in a girl under three years old with a congenital heart defect. The specimen sequenced was thymocytes. The J gene is TRBJ1-1, the V gene TRBV7-2; no definite D call. CDR3: CASSLAEVDAPNTEAFF. CDR3 sequence (DNA): TGTGCCAGCAGCTTAGCAGAGGTGGATGCTCCGAACACTGAAGCTTTCTTT.